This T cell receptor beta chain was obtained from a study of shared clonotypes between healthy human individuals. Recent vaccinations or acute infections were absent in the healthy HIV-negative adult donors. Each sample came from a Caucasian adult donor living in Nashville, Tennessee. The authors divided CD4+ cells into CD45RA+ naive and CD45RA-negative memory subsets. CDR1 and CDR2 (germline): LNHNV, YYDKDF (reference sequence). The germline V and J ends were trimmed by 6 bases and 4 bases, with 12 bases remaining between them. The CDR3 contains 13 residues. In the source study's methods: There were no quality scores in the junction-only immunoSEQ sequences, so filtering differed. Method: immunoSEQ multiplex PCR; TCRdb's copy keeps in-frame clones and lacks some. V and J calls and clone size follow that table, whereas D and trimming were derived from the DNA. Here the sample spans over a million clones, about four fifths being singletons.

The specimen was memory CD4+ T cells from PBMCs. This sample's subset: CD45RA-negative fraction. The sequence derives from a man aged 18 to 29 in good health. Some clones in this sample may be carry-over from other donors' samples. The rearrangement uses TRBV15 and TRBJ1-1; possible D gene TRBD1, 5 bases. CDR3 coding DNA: TGTGCCACCAGGGGGGGTGGGAGCACTGAAGCTTTCTTT. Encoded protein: CATRGGGSTEAFF.